This T cell receptor beta chain is drawn from a study of blood T cells in healthy people across ages. Study-wide results and limits: Whereas aged donors had fewer naive CD4+ cells, long-lived donors had more of them and higher diversity.

Of note for this clonotype: Its antigen is not identified.

Between the trimmed V and J ends, which lost 10 bases and 5 bases, there was a span of 17 bases. CDR3 length: 13 residues. Looked up from germline, CDR1 is MDHEN and CDR2 is SYDVKM. Sample-barcoded 5' priming and a J-beta primer mix drove a second PCR of roughly 7 to 11 cycles. TCRdb reprocessed the 5' RACE reads with MiXCR, giving one entry per CDR3 protein. The sample comprises over 950,000 distinct CDR3 sequences, roughly half of which are singletons, and roughly 23% rests with the top ten. This rearrangement joins TRBV28 to TRBJ1-2; no clear D gene. The sample was blood. The sequence came from a woman aged 60-75 years in good health. CDR3 residues: CAIKGRLSYGYTF. CDR3 DNA: TGTGCCATCAAGGGTCGACTCTCTTATGGCTACACCTTC.